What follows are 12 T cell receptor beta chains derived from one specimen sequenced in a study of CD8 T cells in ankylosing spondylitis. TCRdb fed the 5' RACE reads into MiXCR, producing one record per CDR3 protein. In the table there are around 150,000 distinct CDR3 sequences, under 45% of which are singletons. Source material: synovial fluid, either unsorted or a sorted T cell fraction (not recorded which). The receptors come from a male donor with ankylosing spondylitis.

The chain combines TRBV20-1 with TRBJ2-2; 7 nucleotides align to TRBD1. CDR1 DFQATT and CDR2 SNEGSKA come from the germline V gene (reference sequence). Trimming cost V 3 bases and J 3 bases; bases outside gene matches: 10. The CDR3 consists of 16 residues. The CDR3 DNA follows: TGCAGTGCTAGGAAAACCGACCAGGGGGACACCGGGGAGCTGTTTTTT. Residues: CSARKTDQGDTGELFF.

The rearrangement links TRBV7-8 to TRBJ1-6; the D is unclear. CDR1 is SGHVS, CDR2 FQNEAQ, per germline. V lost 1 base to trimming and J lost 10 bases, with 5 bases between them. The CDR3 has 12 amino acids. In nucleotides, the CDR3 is TGTGCCAGCAGCTTAGTAAGGTCACCCCTCCACTTT. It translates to CASSLVRSPLHF.

In DNA, the CDR3 is TGTGCCAGCAGTGAATCAGAGTGGGGACAGGGGGACTATGGCTACACCTTC. It codes for CASSESEWGQGDYGYTF. The rearrangement links TRBV25-1 to TRBJ1-2, with TRBD1 identical over 11 bases. The CDR3 is made up of 17 amino acids. V shed 1 base, J shed 3 bases, and the junction held 7 bases outside the gene matches. Germline CDR1 and CDR2: MGHDK and SYGVNS.

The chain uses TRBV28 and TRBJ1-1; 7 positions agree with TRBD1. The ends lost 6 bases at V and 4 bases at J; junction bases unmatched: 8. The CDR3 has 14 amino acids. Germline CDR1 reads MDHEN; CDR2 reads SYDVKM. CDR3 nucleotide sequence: TGTGCCAGCAGCGCCAAACAGGGGTGCACTGAAGCTTTCTTT. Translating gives CASSAKQGCTEAFF.

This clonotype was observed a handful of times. The CDR3 nucleotides read TGTGCCAGCACTGGGCCGGGTGCGGAAGCTTTCTTT. The encoded protein is CASTGPGAEAFF. The chain carries TRBV12-3 or TRBV12-4 and TRBJ1-1; no definite D call. Trimming took off 7 bases at V and 8 bases at J, with 14 bases between the two ends. The CDR3 runs to 12 residues.

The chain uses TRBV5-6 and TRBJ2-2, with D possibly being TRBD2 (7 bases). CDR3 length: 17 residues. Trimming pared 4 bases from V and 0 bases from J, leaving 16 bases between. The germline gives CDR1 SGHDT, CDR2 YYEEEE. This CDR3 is CASSPVGRGPNTGELFF. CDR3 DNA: TGTGCCAGCAGCCCGGTAGGGCGGGGGCCGAACACCGGGGAGCTGTTTTTT.

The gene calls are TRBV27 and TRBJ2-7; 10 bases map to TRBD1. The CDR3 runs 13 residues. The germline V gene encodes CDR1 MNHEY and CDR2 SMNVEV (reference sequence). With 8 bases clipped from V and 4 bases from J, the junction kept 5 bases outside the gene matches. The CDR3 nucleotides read TGTGCCAGCGGGACAGGGGTTTTGTACGAGCAGTACTTC. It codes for CASGTGVLYEQYF.

The CDR3 coding sequence is TGCAGTGCAAAGACAGGCAGTAACTATGGCTACACCTTC. It yields the protein CSAKTGSNYGYTF. J is TRBJ1-2 and V is TRBV20-1; possible D gene TRBD1, 6 bases. The CDR3 runs 13 residues. CDR1 and CDR2 (germline): DFQATT, SNEGSKA (reference sequence). With 6 bases removed from V and 1 base from J, the gap between germline ends came to 12 bases.

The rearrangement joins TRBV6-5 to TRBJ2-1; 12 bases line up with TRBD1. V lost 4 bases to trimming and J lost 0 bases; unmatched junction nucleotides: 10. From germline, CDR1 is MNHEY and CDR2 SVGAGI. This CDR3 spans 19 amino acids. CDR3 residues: CASSSLGTGGLLSYNEQFF. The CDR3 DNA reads TGTGCCAGCAGTTCCCTAGGGACAGGGGGCCTCCTCTCCTACAATGAGCAGTTCTTC.

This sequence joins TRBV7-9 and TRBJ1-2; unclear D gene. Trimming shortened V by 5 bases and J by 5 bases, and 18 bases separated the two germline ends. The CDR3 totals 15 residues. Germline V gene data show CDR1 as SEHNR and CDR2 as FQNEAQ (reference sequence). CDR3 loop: CASSRWHTRRYGYTF. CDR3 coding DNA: TGTGCCAGCAGCCGATGGCACACCAGGAGGTATGGCTACACCTTC.

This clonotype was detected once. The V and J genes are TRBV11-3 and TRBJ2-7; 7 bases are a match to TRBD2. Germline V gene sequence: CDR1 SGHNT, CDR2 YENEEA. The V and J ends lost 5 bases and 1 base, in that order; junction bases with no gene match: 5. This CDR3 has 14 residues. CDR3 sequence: CASSEPGGSYEQYF. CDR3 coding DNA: TGTGCCAGCAGCGAGCCGGGGGGATCCTACGAGCAGTACTTC.

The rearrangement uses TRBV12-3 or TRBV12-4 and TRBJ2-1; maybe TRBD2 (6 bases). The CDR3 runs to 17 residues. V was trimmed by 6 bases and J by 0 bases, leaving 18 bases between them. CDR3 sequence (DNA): TGTGCCAGCAGCCCGGGGGACGACACTATCTCCTACAATGAGCAGTTCTTC. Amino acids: CASSPGDDTISYNEQFF.